This passage covers 28 T cell receptor beta chains from one sample sequenced in a study of somatic mutations in cytotoxic T cells in rheumatoid arthritis. Some clones are missing from TCRdb's copy, which holds only in-frame ones; the method was immunoSEQ multiplex PCR. The table shows some 20,000 clones, with 86% occurring only once. Material: CD8+ T cells sorted from blood. The source is a woman between 45 and 65 years old in good health.

The V and J genes are TRBV7-2 and TRBJ2-7; 8 bases are a match to TRBD1. V was clipped by 5 bases and J by 0 bases; unmatched bases: 6. The CDR3 is made up of 15 amino acids. Germline assignment: CDR1 SGHTA and CDR2 FQGNSA. The CDR3: CASSDRGRISYEQYF. Written as DNA, the CDR3 is TGTGCCAGCAGCGACAGGGGCCGCATCTCCTACGAGCAGTACTTC.

The rearrangement links TRBV13 to TRBJ2-7; 7 nucleotides agree with TRBD2. This CDR3 contains 14 residues. CDR1 PRHDT and CDR2 FYEKMQ come from the germline V gene (reference sequence). V was clipped by 6 bases and J by 3 bases; unmatched bases: 8. The CDR3 coding sequence is TGTGCCAGCAGTTTTAGCGGGTCCCGCTACGAGCAGTACGTC. Translated: CASSFSGSRYEQYV.

The J gene is TRBJ1-2, the V gene TRBV5-1; D is possibly TRBD1 (6 bases). Germline loops: CDR1 SGHRS, CDR2 YFSETQ. Trimming took 4 bases from V and 4 from J, leaving 17 bases between them. The length of the CDR3 is 15 residues. DNA for the CDR3: TGCGCCAGCAGCGTCGGCTCAGGGGAGGGCTATGGCTACACCTTC. Its protein is CASSVGSGEGYGYTF.

This sequence joins TRBV29-1 and TRBJ2-1, with 13 bases fitting TRBD2. V was pared by 5 bases and J by 1 base, with 8 bases of the junction left unmatched. The CDR3 sequence is 17 residues long. CDR1 is SQVTM, CDR2 ANQGSEA, per germline. The CDR3 bases are TGCAGCGTTCGACTAGCGGGGGGCTCTAGTTCCTACAATGAGCAGTTCTTC. This sequence encodes CSVRLAGGSSSYNEQFF.

The chain uses TRBV4-1 and TRBJ2-3; 14 nucleotides line up with TRBD2. The CDR3 loop spans 17 amino acids. The germline V gene has CDR1 MGHRA and CDR2 YSYEKL. J gave up 5 bases and V 1 base, and 5 bases lay outside the gene matches. CDR3: CASSQVGLAGEGDTQYF. DNA for the CDR3: TGCGCCAGCAGCCAAGTGGGACTAGCGGGGGAGGGAGATACGCAGTATTTT.

The chain uses TRBV6-1 and TRBJ2-5, with D uncertain. V gave up 3 bases and J gave up 5 bases, with 10 bases separating them. The CDR3 sequence is 13 residues long. Germline V CDR1 and CDR2: MNHNS, SASEGT. The CDR3 coding sequence is TGTGCCAGCAGTGACTATGCTTGGGAGACCCAGTACTTC. Amino acids: CASSDYAWETQYF.

The V gene is TRBV19, the J gene TRBJ1-2; D not certain. This CDR3 has 12 residues. Per the germline V gene, CDR1 is LNHDA and CDR2 is SQIVND (reference sequence). The V gene lost 7 bases and the J gene lost 3 bases, with 9 bases spanning the gap. This CDR3 reads CASNYQDYGYTF. CDR3 in DNA: TGTGCCAGTAATTACCAGGACTATGGCTACACCTTC.

The CDR3 loop reads CAISEQGGETQYF. The CDR3 DNA reads as TGTGCCATCAGTGAACAGGGAGGAGAGACCCAGTACTTC. The chain carries TRBV10-3 and TRBJ2-5; D tentatively reads TRBD1 or TRBD2 (6 bases each). CDR3 size: 13 residues. The ends were cut back, 3 bases at V and 4 bases at J, with 9 bases in the middle. Germline V gene lookup returns CDR1 ENHRY and CDR2 SYGVKD.

This clone showed up just a few times. The chain couples TRBV28 to TRBJ2-7, with 9 bases that match TRBD1. V shed 5 bases, J shed 4 bases, and the junction held 9 bases outside the gene matches. Per germline, CDR1 MDHEN and CDR2 SYDVKM. CDR3 size: 15 residues. The CDR3 spells CASSKKQGAIYEQYF. CDR3 nucleotides: TGTGCCAGCAGTAAAAAACAGGGGGCAATTTACGAGCAGTACTTC.

This chain links TRBV12-5 with TRBJ1-5; no firm D call. V lost 5 bases and J 0 bases, leaving 17 bases between the germline ends. The germline V gene has CDR1 LGHNT and CDR2 FRNRAP. The CDR3 sequence is 17 residues long. CDR3 residues: CASGNYRVTDSNQPQHF. CDR3 DNA sequence: TGTGCTAGTGGTAACTACCGGGTGACCGATAGCAATCAGCCCCAGCATTTT.

The chain is built from TRBV27 and TRBJ1-1; no reliable D call. Germline CDR1 reads MNHEY; CDR2 reads SMNVEV (reference sequence). The CDR3 loop spans 13 amino acids. The ends were cut back, 2 bases at V and 7 bases at J, with 11 bases in the middle. The CDR3 reads CASSLIGDDEAFF. The CDR3 DNA reads as TGTGCCAGCAGTTTAATAGGCGACGATGAAGCTTTCTTT.

DNA for the CDR3: TGTGCCAGCAGCCCCGGGACTAACTATGGCTACACCTTC. Amino acid sequence: CASSPGTNYGYTF. The genes are TRBV7-9 and TRBJ1-2; D gene uncertain. In germline, CDR1 is SEHNR, CDR2 FQNEAQ (reference sequence). The CDR3 extends over 13 amino acids. The V end was cut by 5 bases, the J end by 0 bases, with 7 bases between. The whole variable domain, filled in from reference TRBV7-9 and TRBJ1-2, reads DTGVSQNPRHKITKRGQNVTFRCDPISEHNRLYWYRQTLGQGPEFLTYFQNEAQLEKSRLLSDRFSAERPKGSFSTLEIQRTEQGDSAMYLCASSPGTNYGYTFGSGTRLTVV.

The gene calls are TRBV5-4 and TRBJ1-2; D perhaps matches TRBD1 (5 bases). This CDR3 is built from 14 residues. The germline V and J ends were trimmed by 0 bases and 4 bases, with 10 bases remaining between them. Looked up from germline, CDR1 is SGHNT and CDR2 is YYREEE (reference sequence). The CDR3 coding sequence is TGTGCCAGCAGCTTGGTAGCGGGACTCTATGGCTACACCTTC. Translated, it gives CASSLVAGLYGYTF.

The DNA of the CDR3 is TGCGCCAGCAGCTTGGCTGGAGGGTTGGCTTTCTTT. It yields the protein CASSLAGGLAFF. The chain joins TRBV5-1 to TRBJ1-1; D is ambiguous. The CDR3 is 12 amino acids. V was clipped by 0 bases and J by 11 bases, with 11 bases between them. CDR1 is SGHRS and CDR2 is YFSETQ in the germline V gene.

The chain carries TRBV4-3 and TRBJ2-3; 9 nucleotides align to TRBD2. The CDR3 covers 19 residues. Per the germline V gene, CDR1 is LGHNA and CDR2 is YSLEER. V was clipped by 0 bases and J by 2 bases; unmatched bases: 12. CDR3 region: CASSQDGAGGVLPTDTQYF. The CDR3 DNA sequence: TGCGCCAGCAGCCAAGATGGCGCGGGGGGGGTATTACCCACAGATACGCAGTATTTT.

This clone was seen a single time. The chain joins TRBV19 to TRBJ2-3; 9 bases map to TRBD1. CDR1 is LNHDA and CDR2 is SQIVND in the germline V gene (reference sequence). This CDR3 spans 14 amino acids. The J segment lost 4 bases and the V segment lost 9 bases, leaving 8 bases of the junction unmatched. CDR3 protein: CASSGQGFADTQYF. CDR3 nucleotide sequence: TGTGCCAGCTCGGGACAGGGATTCGCAGATACGCAGTATTTT.

This rearrangement joins TRBV28 to TRBJ2-1; 7 nucleotides align to TRBD1. The CDR3 contains 16 residues. Germline V gene data show CDR1 as MDHEN and CDR2 as SYDVKM. V lost 6 bases to trimming and J lost 8 bases; unmatched junction nucleotides: 16. CDR3 sequence (DNA): TGTGCCAGCAGCCCGGCGGTGAAGGGGGCCACTTATGAGCAGTTCTTC. Translated: CASSPAVKGATYEQFF.

J is TRBJ2-1 and V is TRBV25-1; 10 bases map to TRBD2. Trimming cost V 8 bases and J 2 bases; bases outside gene matches: 9. The germline gives CDR1 MGHDK, CDR2 SYGVNS. The CDR3 runs to 16 residues. CDR3 sequence: CASSLAGAKPYNEQFF. CDR3 nucleotide sequence: TGTGCCAGCTCCCTAGCGGGGGCAAAACCCTACAATGAGCAGTTCTTC.

The rearrangement uses TRBV4-3 and TRBJ2-7, with D perhaps TRBD2 (6 bases). V lost 1 base, J lost 2 bases, and 12 bases lay in between. The CDR3 sequence is 15 residues long. Germline assignment: CDR1 LGHNA and CDR2 YSLEER. This CDR3 reads CASSQGRTTTYEQYF. DNA of the CDR3: TGCGCCAGCAGCCAAGGACGGACTACTACCTACGAGCAGTACTTC.

The chain links TRBV7-6 to TRBJ2-5; TRBD2 matches 10 bases. The junction had 5 bases not matched to a gene; V was cut back by 6 bases and J by 1 base. This CDR3 is 15 amino acids long. Germline CDR1 reads SGHVS; CDR2 reads FNYEAQ. The CDR3 region is CASRRLAGPQETQYF. In DNA, the CDR3 is TGTGCCAGCAGACGACTAGCGGGCCCCCAAGAGACCCAGTACTTC.

The rearrangement uses TRBV29-1 and TRBJ1-1; tentatively, D is TRBD1 (5 bases). There are 12 residues in the CDR3. Germline V gene sequence: CDR1 SQVTM, CDR2 ANQGSEA. V lost 8 bases, J lost 3 bases, and 13 bases lay in between. The CDR3 coding sequence is TGCAGCATCGGGATAGGGGACACTGAAGCTTTCTTT. Protein product: CSIGIGDTEAFF. The full variable domain, rest sourced from reference TRBV29-1 and TRBJ1-1, is SAVISQKPSRDICQRGTSLTIQCQVDSQVTMMFWYRQQPGQSLTLIATANQGSEATYESGFVIDKFPISRPNLTFSTLTVSNMSPEDSSIYLCSIGIGDTEAFFGQGTRLTVV.

There are a few counts of this clone. The chain has TRBV6-1 and TRBJ1-1; possibly TRBD1 for D (6 bases). Germline CDR1 reads MNHNS; CDR2 reads SASEGT. Trimming cost V 3 bases and J 1 base, with 12 bases left between them. This CDR3 spans 15 amino acids. Written as DNA, the CDR3 is TGTGCCAGCAGTGAGGCGCCGACAGGGAACACTGAAGCTTTCTTT. It specifies CASSEAPTGNTEAFF.

The chain employs TRBV4-1 and TRBJ1-6, with D unclear. V was cut by 0 bases and J by 0 bases, with 6 bases left in between. The CDR3 covers 16 residues. CDR1 MGHRA and CDR2 YSYEKL come from the germline V gene. The CDR3 sequence: CASSQDTSSYNSPLHF. In DNA form, the CDR3 reads TGCGCCAGCAGCCAAGATACGAGCTCCTATAATTCACCCCTCCACTTT.

The rearrangement uses TRBV5-4 and TRBJ2-1; TRBD2 agrees at 8 bases. Trimming took 4 bases from V and 8 from J; bases not matched to a gene: 8. CDR1 and CDR2 from the germline V gene are SGHNT and YYREEE (reference sequence). The length of the CDR3 is 14 residues. CDR3 amino acids: CASSPGTSFHEQFF. The CDR3 bases are TGTGCCAGCAGCCCCGGGACTAGTTTCCATGAGCAGTTCTTC.

This clone was counted a single time. The V gene is TRBV9, the J gene TRBJ2-3; D perhaps matches TRBD2 (5 bases). This CDR3 has 18 amino acids. The V gene lost 1 base and the J gene lost 0 bases, with 18 bases spanning the gap. CDR1 is SGDLS and CDR2 is YYNGEE in the germline V gene. The CDR3 DNA follows: TGTGCCAGCAGCGTATCCCCCCGGGATCACCCTAGCACAGATACGCAGTATTTT. It translates to CASSVSPRDHPSTDTQYF.

CDR3 loop: CASSPGTVYEQYF. Written as DNA, the CDR3 is TGTGCCAGTAGTCCCGGGACGGTCTACGAGCAGTACTTC. The chain joins TRBV19 to TRBJ2-7; D may match TRBD1 or TRBD2 (5 bases each). The CDR3 has 13 amino acids. The germline V gene has CDR1 LNHDA and CDR2 SQIVND (reference sequence). Trimming left V 5 bases short and J 3 bases short, with 11 bases between.

The chain combines TRBV5-1 with TRBJ2-1, with D tentatively TRBD2 (7 bases). Germline loops: CDR1 SGHRS, CDR2 YFSETQ. The CDR3 extends over 18 amino acids. The V end was cut by 0 bases, the J end by 5 bases, with 21 bases between. CDR3 in DNA: TGCGCCAGCAGCTTGGTCGGAGGGGGGGTCCTGTTCGACAATGAGCAGTTCTTC. Amino acid sequence: CASSLVGGGVLFDNEQFF.

The genes are TRBV19 and TRBJ2-3; TRBD1 might be the D (5 bases). There are 14 residues in the CDR3. Germline CDR1 and CDR2: LNHDA and SQIVND (reference sequence). V lost 5 bases to trimming and J lost 1 base, with 10 bases between them. In DNA, the CDR3 is TGTGCCAGTAGTGTACTACAGGGCACAGATACGCAGTATTTT. Amino acids: CASSVLQGTDTQYF.